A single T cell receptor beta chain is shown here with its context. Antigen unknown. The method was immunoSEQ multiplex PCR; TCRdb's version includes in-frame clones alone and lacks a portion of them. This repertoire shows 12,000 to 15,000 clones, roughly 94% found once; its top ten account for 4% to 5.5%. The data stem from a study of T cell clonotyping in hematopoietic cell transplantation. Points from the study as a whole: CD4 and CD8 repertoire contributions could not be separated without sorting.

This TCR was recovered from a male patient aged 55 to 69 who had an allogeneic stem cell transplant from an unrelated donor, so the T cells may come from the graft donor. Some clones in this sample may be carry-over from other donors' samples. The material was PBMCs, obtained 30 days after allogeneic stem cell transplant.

The chain's CDR3 is CSVNRDRGRETQYF. DNA of the CDR3: TGCAGCGTTAACCGGGACAGGGGACGGGAGACCCAGTACTTC. The genes are TRBV29-1 and TRBJ2-5; TRBD1 matches at 10 bases. The CDR3 loop spans 14 amino acids. V gave up 5 bases and J gave up 5 bases; unmatched junction bases: 8. Germline V gene data show CDR1 as SQVTM and CDR2 as ANQGSEA. The entire variable domain, with the rest obtained from reference TRBV29-1 and TRBJ2-5, is as follows: SAVISQKPSRDICQRGTSLTIQCQVDSQVTMMFWYRQQPGQSLTLIATANQGSEATYESGFVIDKFPISRPNLTFSTLTVSNMSPEDSSIYLCSVNRDRGRETQYFGPGTRLLVL.